These 18 T cell receptor beta chains share one sample of origin, sequenced in a study of shared clonotypes between healthy human individuals. Sequencing was performed with immunoSEQ multiplex PCR; in TCRdb, only in-frame clones are kept and a portion is missing. The data contain about 560,000 clones, around three quarters of them singletons. The sequenced material came from PBMCs. The receptors shown here come from a woman aged 35 to 49 in good health. Some clones in this sample may be carry-over from other donors' samples.

J is TRBJ2-7 and V is TRBV5-1; D might be TRBD1 (6 bases). There are 14 residues in the CDR3. The germline gives CDR1 SGHRS, CDR2 YFSETQ. V lost 7 bases, J lost 3 bases, and 17 bases lay in between. CDR3 nucleotide sequence: TGCGCCAGCGGGCAGGGGTTAGCCCACTACGAGCAGTACTTC. It codes for CASGQGLAHYEQYF.

The chain recombines TRBV7-2 with TRBJ1-4; 8 positions agree with TRBD1. CDR1 and CDR2 from the germline V gene are SGHTA and FQGNSA. This CDR3 has 16 residues. With V trimmed by 1 base and J by 5 bases, 6 bases remained unmatched. In DNA form, the CDR3 reads TGTGCCAGCAGCTTAGGCGGAGGGACAGGAAATGAAAAACTGTTTTTT. Amino acids: CASSLGGGTGNEKLFF.

Concerning this clone itself: Its ends do not fully match the called genes, so a read error is possible. This sequence joins TRBV30 and TRBJ1-4; D gene unclear. Germline CDR1 GTSNPN, CDR2 SVGIG (reference sequence). The length of the CDR3 is 12 residues. As DNA, the CDR3 is TGTGCCTGGAGTGCCCCTCGGGAAAAACCGTTTTTT. As protein: CAWSAPREKPFF. The whole variable domain, filled in from reference TRBV30 and TRBJ1-4, reads SQTIHQWPATLVQPVGSPLSLECTVEGTSNPNLYWYRQAAGRGLQLLFYSVGIGQISSEVPQNLSASRPQDRQFILSSKKLLLSDSGFYLCAWSAPREKPFFGSGTQLSVL.

This clone came up once. The CDR3 sequence is CASSRNRLAGSYEQYF. The CDR3 DNA reads as TGTGCCAGCAGCCGAAATCGACTAGCGGGATCCTACGAGCAGTACTTC. This sequence joins TRBV7-8 and TRBJ2-7, with 11 bases lining up with TRBD2. The germline V gene encodes CDR1 SGHVS and CDR2 FQNEAQ. The CDR3 loop spans 16 amino acids. The J segment lost 1 base and the V segment lost 5 bases, leaving 7 bases of the junction unmatched.

J is TRBJ2-2 and V is TRBV5-1, with 11 bases aligning to TRBD2. Looked up from germline, CDR1 is SGHRS and CDR2 is YFSETQ. V was pared by 3 bases and J by 3 bases, with 4 bases of the junction left unmatched. The CDR3 is 16 residues long. This chain's CDR3 is CASSWVAGGDTGELFF. The CDR3 DNA is TGCGCCAGCAGCTGGGTAGCGGGAGGGGACACCGGGGAGCTGTTTTTT. The full variable domain, with the rest looked up from reference TRBV5-1 and TRBJ2-2, is KAGVTQTPRYLIKTRGQQVTLSCSPISGHRSVSWYQQTPGQGLQFLFEYFSETQRNKGNFPGRFSGRQFSNSRSEMNVSTLELGDSALYLCASSWVAGGDTGELFFGEGSRLTVL.

The V gene is TRBV7-2, the J gene TRBJ2-7, with 12 bases matching TRBD2. Germline CDR1 reads SGHTA; CDR2 reads FQGNSA. J was trimmed by 7 bases and V by 4 bases; bases with no gene match: 8. The CDR3 is made up of 15 amino acids. CDR3 DNA: TGTGCCAGCAGCTCGCGACTAGCGGGAGATGAAGAGCAGTACTTC. This codes for CASSSRLAGDEEQYF.

The chain carries TRBV15 and TRBJ1-4, with D tentatively TRBD1 (6 bases). Germline values: CDR1 LNHNV, CDR2 YYDKDF (reference sequence). V lost 1 base, J lost 0 bases, and 9 bases lay in between. The CDR3 is 16 residues long. Here the CDR3 DNA reads TGTGCCACCAGCAGAGGGAACAGGGCAACTAATGAAAAACTGTTTTTT. This sequence encodes CATSRGNRATNEKLFF.

The V gene is TRBV5-1, the J gene TRBJ2-7, with D unclear. V gave up 0 bases and J gave up 2 bases, with 3 bases separating them. From germline, CDR1 is SGHRS and CDR2 YFSETQ. The length of the CDR3 is 12 residues. The CDR3 bases are TGCGCCAGCAGCTTGGCTACCTACGAGCAGTACTTC. Amino acids: CASSLATYEQYF.

The rearrangement uses TRBV28 and TRBJ2-5; 7 bases agree with TRBD1. Per germline, CDR1 MDHEN and CDR2 SYDVKM. V lost 2 bases, J lost 13 bases, and 4 bases stayed unmatched. CDR3 length: 11 amino acids. The CDR3 DNA reads TGTGCCAGCAGTTTACGGACAGGCTGGTACTTC. Translating gives CASSLRTGWYF.

V is TRBV16 and J is TRBJ1-2; no reliable D call. Germline lookup yields CDR1 KGHSY and CDR2 FQNENV. The CDR3 covers 16 residues. V was pared by 4 bases and J by 0 bases, with 15 bases between. The CDR3 reads CASSLTRARANYGYTF. Written as DNA, the CDR3 is TGTGCCAGCAGCCTCACGAGGGCAAGAGCTAACTATGGCTACACCTTC.

The rearrangement joins TRBV15 to TRBJ1-2; possibly TRBD1 for D (6 bases). V was shortened by 0 bases and J by 0 bases, with 11 bases between the two germline ends. The CDR3 consists of 16 residues. Germline values: CDR1 LNHNV, CDR2 YYDKDF (reference sequence). In DNA, the CDR3 is TGTGCCACCAGCAGAGATTCTCCAGGGGCTAACTATGGCTACACCTTC. Translating it yields CATSRDSPGANYGYTF.

This sequence joins TRBV9 and TRBJ2-2; tentative D call: TRBD2 (5 bases). V lost 1 base and J lost 6, with 7 bases in between. Germline V CDR1 and CDR2: SGDLS, YYNGEE. The CDR3 runs to 13 residues. The CDR3 sequence is CASSVTGAGELFF. CDR3 in DNA: TGTGCCAGCAGCGTAACCGGGGCCGGGGAGCTGTTTTTT.

The rearrangement links TRBV4-1 to TRBJ1-4, with D possibly TRBD1 on 6 matching bases. The V and J ends lost 3 bases and 12 bases respectively, with 20 bases between them. Looked up from germline, CDR1 is MGHRA and CDR2 is YSYEKL. The CDR3 extends over 15 amino acids. CDR3 DNA sequence: TGCGCCAGCAGCCACCCGGTGACAGGCCTTGAGCAACTGTTTTTT. Translated: CASSHPVTGLEQLFF.

A single count supports this clone. The chain couples TRBV5-4 to TRBJ1-6; 8 bases fit TRBD1. The trim removed 0 bases at V and 7 bases at J, leaving 15 bases unmatched. Germline V gives CDR1 SGHNT, CDR2 YYREEE (reference sequence). This CDR3 is built from 19 residues. In nucleotides, the CDR3 is TGTGCCAGCAGCTTGGGCCAAGGGGGTGGGCAGGGGGCAAATTCACCCCTCCACTTT. Residues: CASSLGQGGGQGANSPLHF.

The chain has TRBV27 and TRBJ1-2; tentatively, D is TRBD1 (5 bases). This CDR3 has 15 amino acids. The germline V gene has CDR1 MNHEY and CDR2 SMNVEV (reference sequence). Trimming took off 6 bases at V and 0 bases at J, with 14 bases between the two ends. The CDR3 DNA reads as TGTGCCAGCAGGCGGACACTTACTTCTAACTATGGCTACACCTTC. It translates to CASRRTLTSNYGYTF.

This clone was detected only once. The CDR3 spells CASSIGNMNTEAFF. The CDR3 nucleotides are TGTGCCAGTAGTATTGGGAACATGAACACTGAAGCTTTCTTT. V and J are TRBV19 and TRBJ1-1, with no clear D. Per germline, CDR1 LNHDA and CDR2 SQIVND (reference sequence). The length of the CDR3 is 14 residues. V lost 3 bases, J lost 0 bases, and 8 bases lay in between.

The V and J genes are TRBV4-2 and TRBJ2-7; TRBD2 aligns across 8 bases. The V segment lost 1 base and the J segment 4 bases; nucleotides outside the gene matches: 3. Germline loops: CDR1 LGHNA, CDR2 YNFKEQ. The CDR3 spans 14 residues. This chain's CDR3 is CASSQGLAGYEQYF. CDR3 DNA sequence: TGTGCCAGCAGCCAAGGGCTAGCGGGTTACGAGCAGTACTTC.

The V gene is TRBV28, the J gene TRBJ2-2, with D perhaps TRBD2 (5 bases). Germline lookup yields CDR1 MDHEN and CDR2 SYDVKM. The CDR3 is made up of 16 amino acids. V lost 5 bases, J lost 4 bases, and 17 bases lay in between. The CDR3 sequence: CASSPPRGTITGELFF. The CDR3 bases are TGTGCCAGCAGTCCACCACGGGGTACGATCACCGGGGAGCTGTTTTTT.